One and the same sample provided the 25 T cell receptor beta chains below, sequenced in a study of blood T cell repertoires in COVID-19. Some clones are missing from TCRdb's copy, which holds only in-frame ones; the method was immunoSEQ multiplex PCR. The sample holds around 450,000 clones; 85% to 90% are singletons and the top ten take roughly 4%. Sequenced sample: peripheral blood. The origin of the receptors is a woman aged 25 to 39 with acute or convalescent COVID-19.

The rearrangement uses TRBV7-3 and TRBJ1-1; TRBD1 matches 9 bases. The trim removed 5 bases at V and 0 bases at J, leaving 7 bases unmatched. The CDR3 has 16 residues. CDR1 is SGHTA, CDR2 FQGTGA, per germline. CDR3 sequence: CASSPTGGILNTEAFF. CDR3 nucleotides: TGTGCCAGCAGCCCAACAGGGGGCATCTTGAACACTGAAGCTTTCTTT.

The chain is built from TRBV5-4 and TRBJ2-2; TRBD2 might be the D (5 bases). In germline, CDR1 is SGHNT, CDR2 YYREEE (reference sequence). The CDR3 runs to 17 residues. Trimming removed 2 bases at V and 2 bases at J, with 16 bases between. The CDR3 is CASSFSGERLNTGELFF. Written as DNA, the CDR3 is TGTGCCAGCAGCTTTTCCGGCGAGCGGTTAAACACCGGGGAGCTGTTTTTT.

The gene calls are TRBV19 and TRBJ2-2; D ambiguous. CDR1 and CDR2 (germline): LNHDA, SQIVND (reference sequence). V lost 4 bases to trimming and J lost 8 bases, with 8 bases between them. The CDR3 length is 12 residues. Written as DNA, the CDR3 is TGTGCCAGTAGTACCCTGACAGGGGAGCTGTTTTTT. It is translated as CASSTLTGELFF.

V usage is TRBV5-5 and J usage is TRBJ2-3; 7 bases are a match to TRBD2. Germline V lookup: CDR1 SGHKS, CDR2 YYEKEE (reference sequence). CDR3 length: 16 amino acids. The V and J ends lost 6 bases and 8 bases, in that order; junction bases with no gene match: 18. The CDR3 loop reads CASTPGGIRRLITQYF. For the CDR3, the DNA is TGTGCCAGCACCCCGGGGGGTATACGGCGGCTCATTACGCAGTATTTT.

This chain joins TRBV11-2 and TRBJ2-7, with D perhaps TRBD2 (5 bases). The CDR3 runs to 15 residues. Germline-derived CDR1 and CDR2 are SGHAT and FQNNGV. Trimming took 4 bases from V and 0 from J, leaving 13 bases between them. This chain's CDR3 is CASSYPLGSSYEQYF. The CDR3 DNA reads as TGTGCCAGCAGCTACCCCCTGGGGAGCTCCTACGAGCAGTACTTC.

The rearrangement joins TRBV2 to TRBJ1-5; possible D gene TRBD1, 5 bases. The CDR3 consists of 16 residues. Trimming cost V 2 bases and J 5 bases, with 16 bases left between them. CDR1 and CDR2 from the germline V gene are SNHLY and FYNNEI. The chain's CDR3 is CASSEFLLTAHQPQHF. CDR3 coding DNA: TGTGCCAGCAGTGAATTTCTTTTGACAGCCCATCAGCCCCAGCATTTT.

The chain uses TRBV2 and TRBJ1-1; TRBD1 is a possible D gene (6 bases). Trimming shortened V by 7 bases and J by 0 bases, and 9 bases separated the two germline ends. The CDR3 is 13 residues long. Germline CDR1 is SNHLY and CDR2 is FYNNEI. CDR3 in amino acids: CASNNRVNTEAFF. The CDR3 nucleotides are TGTGCCAGCAACAACAGGGTGAACACTGAAGCTTTCTTT.

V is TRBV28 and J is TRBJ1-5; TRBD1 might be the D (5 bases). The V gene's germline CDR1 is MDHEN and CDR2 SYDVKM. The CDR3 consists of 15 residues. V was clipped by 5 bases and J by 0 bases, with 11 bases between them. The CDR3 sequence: CASSGGGDSNQPQHF. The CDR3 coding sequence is TGTGCCAGCAGTGGTGGGGGGGATAGCAATCAGCCCCAGCATTTT.

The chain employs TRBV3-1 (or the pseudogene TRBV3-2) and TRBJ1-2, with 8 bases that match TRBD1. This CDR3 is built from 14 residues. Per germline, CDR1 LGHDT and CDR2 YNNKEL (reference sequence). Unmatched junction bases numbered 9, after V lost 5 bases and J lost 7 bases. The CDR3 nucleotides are TGTGCCAGCAGCTATAAGGACAGGGAGGGTGGCTACACCTTC. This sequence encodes CASSYKDREGGYTF.

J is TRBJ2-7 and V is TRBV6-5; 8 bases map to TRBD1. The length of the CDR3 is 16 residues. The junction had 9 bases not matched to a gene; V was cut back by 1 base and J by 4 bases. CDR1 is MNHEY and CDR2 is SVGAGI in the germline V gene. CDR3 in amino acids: CASSYFGRGRLYEQYF. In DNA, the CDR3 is TGTGCCAGCAGTTACTTTGGCAGGGGGCGTCTGTACGAGCAGTACTTC.

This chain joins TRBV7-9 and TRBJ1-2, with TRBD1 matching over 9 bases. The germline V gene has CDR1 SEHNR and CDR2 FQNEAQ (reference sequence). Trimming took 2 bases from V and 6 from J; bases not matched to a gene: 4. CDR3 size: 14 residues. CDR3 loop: CASSLITGGDGYTF. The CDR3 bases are TGTGCCAGCAGCTTAATCACAGGGGGCGATGGCTACACCTTC.

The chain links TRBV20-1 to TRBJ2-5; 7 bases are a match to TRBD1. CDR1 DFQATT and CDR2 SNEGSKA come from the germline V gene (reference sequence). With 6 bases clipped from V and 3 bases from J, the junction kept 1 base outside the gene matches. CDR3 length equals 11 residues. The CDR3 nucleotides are TGCAGTGCAGGGACAGAAGAGACCCAGTACTTC. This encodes CSAGTEETQYF.

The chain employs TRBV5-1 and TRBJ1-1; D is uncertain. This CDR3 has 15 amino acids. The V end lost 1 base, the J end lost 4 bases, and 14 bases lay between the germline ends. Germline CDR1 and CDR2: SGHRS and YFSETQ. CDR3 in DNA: TGCGCCAGCAGCTTGAAAGACTTCATAAGCACTGAAGCTTTCTTT. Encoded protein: CASSLKDFISTEAFF.

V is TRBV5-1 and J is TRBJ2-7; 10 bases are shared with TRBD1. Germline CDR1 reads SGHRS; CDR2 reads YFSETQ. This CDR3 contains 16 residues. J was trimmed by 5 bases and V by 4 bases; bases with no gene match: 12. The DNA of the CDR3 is TGCGCCAGCAGCCCCTGGGATGGGACAGGGGTAAACGAGCAGTACTTC. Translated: CASSPWDGTGVNEQYF.

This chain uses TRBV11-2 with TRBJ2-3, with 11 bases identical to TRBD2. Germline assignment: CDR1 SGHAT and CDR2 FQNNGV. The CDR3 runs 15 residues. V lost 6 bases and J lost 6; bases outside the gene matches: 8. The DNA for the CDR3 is TGTGCCAGCAGTCAAACTAGCGGGGGATTCGATACGCAGTATTTT. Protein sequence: CASSQTSGGFDTQYF.

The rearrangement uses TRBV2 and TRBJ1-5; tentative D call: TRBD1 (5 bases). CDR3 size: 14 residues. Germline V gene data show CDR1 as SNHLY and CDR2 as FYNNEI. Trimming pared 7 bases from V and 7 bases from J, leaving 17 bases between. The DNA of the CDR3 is TGTGCCAGCACCCAACCGGGACTCAAACAGCCCCAGCATTTT. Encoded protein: CASTQPGLKQPQHF.

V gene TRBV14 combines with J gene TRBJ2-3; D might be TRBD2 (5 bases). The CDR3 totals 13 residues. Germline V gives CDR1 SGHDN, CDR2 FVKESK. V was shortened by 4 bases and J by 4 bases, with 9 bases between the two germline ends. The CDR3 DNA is TGTGCCAGCAGCCTTTTGAGGGCAGATACGCAGTATTTT. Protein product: CASSLLRADTQYF.

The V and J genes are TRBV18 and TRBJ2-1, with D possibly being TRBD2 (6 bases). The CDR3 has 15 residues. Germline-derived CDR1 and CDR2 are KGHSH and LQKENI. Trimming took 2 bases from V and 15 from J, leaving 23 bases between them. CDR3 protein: CASSPGVADIDIVFF. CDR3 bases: TGTGCCAGCTCACCAGGGGTAGCGGATATAGATATTGTGTTCTTC.

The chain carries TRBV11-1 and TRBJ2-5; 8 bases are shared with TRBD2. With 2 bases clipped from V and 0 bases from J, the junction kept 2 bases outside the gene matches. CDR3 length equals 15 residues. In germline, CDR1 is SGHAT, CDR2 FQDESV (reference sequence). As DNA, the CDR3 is TGTGCCAGCAGCTTACAGCGGGGGTACCAAGAGACCCAGTACTTC. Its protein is CASSLQRGYQETQYF.

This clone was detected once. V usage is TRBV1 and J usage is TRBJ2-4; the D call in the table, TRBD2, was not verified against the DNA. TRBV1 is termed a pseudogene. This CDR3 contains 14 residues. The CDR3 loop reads CTSSQDASGNIQYF. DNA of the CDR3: TGCACCAGCAGCCAAGACGCTAGCGGGAACATTCAGTACTTC.

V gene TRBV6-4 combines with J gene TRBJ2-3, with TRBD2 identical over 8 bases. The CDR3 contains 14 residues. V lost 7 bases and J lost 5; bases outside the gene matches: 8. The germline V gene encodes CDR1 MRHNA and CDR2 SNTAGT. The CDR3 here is CASMTGGAEDTQYF. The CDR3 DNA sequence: TGTGCCAGCATGACCGGGGGGGCCGAAGATACGCAGTATTTT.

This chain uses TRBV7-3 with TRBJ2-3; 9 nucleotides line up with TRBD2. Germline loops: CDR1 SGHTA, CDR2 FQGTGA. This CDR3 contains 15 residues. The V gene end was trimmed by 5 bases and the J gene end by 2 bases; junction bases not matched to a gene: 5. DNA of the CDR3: TGTGCCAGCAGCCTGCGGGGGGGACTCACAGATACGCAGTATTTT. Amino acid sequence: CASSLRGGLTDTQYF. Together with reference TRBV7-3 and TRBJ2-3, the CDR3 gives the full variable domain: GAGVSQTPSNKVTEKGKYVELRCDPISGHTALYWYRQSLGQGPEFLIYFQGTGAADDSGLPNDRFFAVRPEGSVSTLKIQRTERGDSAVYLCASSLRGGLTDTQYFGPGTRLTVL.

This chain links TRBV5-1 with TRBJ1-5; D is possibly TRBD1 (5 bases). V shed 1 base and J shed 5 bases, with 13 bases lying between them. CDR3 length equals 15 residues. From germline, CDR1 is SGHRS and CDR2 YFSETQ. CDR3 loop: CASSLQGAGDQPQHF. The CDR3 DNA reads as TGCGCCAGCAGCTTGCAGGGAGCGGGCGATCAGCCCCAGCATTTT.

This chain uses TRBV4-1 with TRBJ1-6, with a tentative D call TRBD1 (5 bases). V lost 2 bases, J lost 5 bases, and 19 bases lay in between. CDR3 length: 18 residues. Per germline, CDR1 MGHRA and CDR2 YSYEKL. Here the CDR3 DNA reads TGCGCCAGCAGCCAATCCTTCTTTTCCGGACAAAATAATTCACCCCTCCACTTT. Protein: CASSQSFFSGQNNSPLHF.

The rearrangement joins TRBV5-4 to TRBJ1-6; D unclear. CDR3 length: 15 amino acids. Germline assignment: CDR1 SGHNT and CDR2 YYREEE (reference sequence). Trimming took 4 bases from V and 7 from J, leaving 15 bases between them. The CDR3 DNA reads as TGTGCCAGCAGCCCCGAACCGACGGGGAATTCACCCCTCCACTTT. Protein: CASSPEPTGNSPLHF.